The sequence of this T cell receptor beta chain was determined in a study of identifying expanded T cells in peripheral blood. Overall study results and limits: Variance in clone template counts between approximately 2-week samples significantly increased with total template count across all healthy donors.

The CDR3 sequence is 12 residues long. Per germline, CDR1 SNHLY and CDR2 FYNNEI. With 6 bases removed from V and 0 bases from J, the gap between germline ends came to 5 bases. The protocol was immunoSEQ multiplex PCR, while the TCRdb copy is restricted to in-frame clones and leaves out a portion. Among approximately 94,000 clones listed, about 87% were seen once. This clone was counted once. Its target is not known. The J gene is TRBJ1-1, the V gene TRBV2; D is ambiguous. The clonotype comes from a person aged 18 to 69 in good health. What was sequenced was blood. CDR3 in DNA: TGTGCCAGCAGCCACATGAACACTGAAGCTTTCTTT. Protein product: CASSHMNTEAFF.